Below, 25 T cell receptor beta chains from the same sample are listed, as sequenced in a study of T-cell reconstitution after alpha-beta-depleted transplantation in children. Unique molecular identifiers tagged the TCRbeta library. TCRdb re-called the PCR reads through MiXCR, storing one row per CDR3 protein. The data show about 900,000 distinct CDR3 sequences, less than 30% seen once. This material consisted of PBMCs, mostly from graft donor cells, taken 360 days after TCRalphabeta/CD19-depleted stem cell transplant. The receptors were sampled from a boy under three years old who had a stem cell transplant for SCID, so the T cells may come from the graft donor.

This chain uses TRBV7-9 with TRBJ2-3; TRBD2 is a possible D gene (6 bases). V was pared by 6 bases and J by 0 bases, with 13 bases between. Germline V CDR1 and CDR2: SEHNR, FQNEAQ (reference sequence). This CDR3 has 15 amino acids. CDR3 residues: CASSTRGTSTDTQYF. For the CDR3, the DNA is TGTGCCAGCAGTACTCGGGGGACTAGCACAGATACGCAGTATTTT.

V is TRBV2 and J is TRBJ2-1; weak D call: TRBD2 (5 bases). The CDR3 has 14 amino acids. V shed 4 bases and J shed 5 bases, with 12 bases lying between them. From germline, CDR1 is SNHLY and CDR2 FYNNEI. Here the CDR3 DNA reads TGTGCCAGCAGTGGTACTAGAAGTAACAATGAGCAGTTCTTC. Amino acids: CASSGTRSNNEQFF.

This clonotype was seen a handful of times. The J gene is TRBJ2-3, the V gene TRBV10-3, with a tentative D call TRBD1 (6 bases). V dropped 0 bases and J dropped 2 bases, with 15 bases sitting between them. CDR1 and CDR2 (germline): ENHRY, SYGVKD. The CDR3 totals 17 residues. CDR3 loop: CAISESTGTPNTDTQYF. The CDR3 DNA reads TGTGCCATCAGTGAGTCGACGGGGACACCCAACACAGATACGCAGTATTTT.

This sequence joins TRBV11-2 and TRBJ2-1; D unclear. The CDR3 has 15 amino acids. CDR1 and CDR2 (germline): SGHAT, FQNNGV. V dropped 3 bases and J dropped 6 bases, with 15 bases sitting between them. The CDR3 region has the DNA TGTGCCAGCAGCTTCCCCACCCTTGGGCGCAATGAGCAGTTCTTC. As protein: CASSFPTLGRNEQFF.

V usage is TRBV5-4 and J usage is TRBJ2-5; TRBD2 agrees at 14 bases. From germline, CDR1 is SGHNT and CDR2 YYREEE (reference sequence). Trimming took 4 bases from V and 5 from J; bases not matched to a gene: 10. This CDR3 contains 17 residues. The CDR3 bases are TGTGCCAGCAGCCCGAGGACTAGCGGGGGGCCGCGGGAGACCCAGTACTTC. Protein product: CASSPRTSGGPRETQYF.

V gene TRBV7-2 combines with J gene TRBJ2-7; 13 nucleotides align to TRBD2. J was trimmed by 6 bases and V by 5 bases; bases with no gene match: 10. The CDR3 covers 16 residues. Germline V gives CDR1 SGHTA, CDR2 FQGNSA. The CDR3 sequence: CASSPKGLAGRVEQYF. DNA of the CDR3: TGTGCCAGCAGCCCGAAGGGACTAGCGGGGAGGGTCGAGCAGTACTTC. Complete variable domain (other parts from reference TRBV7-2 and TRBJ2-7): GAGVSQSPSNKVTEKGKDVELRCDPISGHTALYWYRQSLGQGLEFLIYFQGNSAPDKSGLPSDRFSAERTGGSVSTLTIQRTQQEDSAVYLCASSPKGLAGRVEQYFGPGTRLTVT.

This clonotype came up a few times. V and J are TRBV7-6 and TRBJ2-5; D might be TRBD1 (6 bases). The CDR3 length is 17 residues. V lost 5 bases to trimming and J lost 10 bases, with 29 bases between them. The germline gives CDR1 SGHVS, CDR2 FNYEAQ. The CDR3 sequence is CASSPGDRLEIIGDQYF. DNA for the CDR3: TGTGCCAGCAGCCCAGGGGATCGTCTCGAAATAATAGGAGACCAGTACTTC.

The chain combines TRBV4-3 with TRBJ2-4, with D unresolved. The CDR3 is 18 residues long. Trimming removed 0 bases from V and 0 bases from J, with 15 bases in between. The germline CDR1 and CDR2 sequences are LGHNA and YSLEER. CDR3 coding DNA: TGCGCCAGCAGCCAAGAACCCTGGACGAACTTAGCCAAAAACATTCAGTACTTC. It codes for CASSQEPWTNLAKNIQYF.

V is TRBV6-2 or TRBV6-3 and J is TRBJ1-4; a possible D gene is TRBD1 (5 bases). This CDR3 comprises 16 residues. The V end was cut by 2 bases, the J end by 8 bases, with 18 bases between. Germline V gene lookup returns CDR1 MNHEY and CDR2 SVGEGT. The CDR3 DNA follows: TGTGCCAGCAGTTACGGACGGGGGAGGAACGGGGAAAAACTGTTTTTT. It yields the protein CASSYGRGRNGEKLFF.

The chain recombines TRBV2 with TRBJ2-7; unclear D gene. This CDR3 comprises 14 residues. V shed 7 bases and J shed 5 bases, with 18 bases lying between them. From germline, CDR1 is SNHLY and CDR2 FYNNEI. The CDR3 coding sequence is TGTGCCAGCACCAGCCAGTACCTCAGCCACGAGCAGTACTTC. It specifies CASTSQYLSHEQYF.

There are a few counts of this clonotype. This chain uses TRBV3-1 with TRBJ2-5; 9 bases match TRBD1. This CDR3 region has 15 residues. Trimming at V came to 1 base and at J to 6 bases, leaving 6 bases not matched to a gene. Germline lookup yields CDR1 LGHDT and CDR2 YNNKEL (reference sequence). CDR3 bases: TGTGCCAGCAGCCAAGGAAGACAGGGGGGGAAGACCCAGTACTTC. As protein: CASSQGRQGGKTQYF.

For this clonotype: One junction end does not reproduce the germline sequence, and a read error may be involved. The chain employs TRBV6-2 or TRBV6-3 and TRBJ2-3; 7 positions agree with TRBD2. CDR1 MNHEY and CDR2 SVGEGT come from the germline V gene. The CDR3 has 13 amino acids. In DNA form, the CDR3 reads TGTGCCAGCAGTTACTCGACTTTAGTCCGGGAGGTTTTT. It yields the protein CASSYSTLVREVF.

The V gene is TRBV6-2 or TRBV6-3, the J gene TRBJ1-1; possible D gene TRBD1, 6 bases. This CDR3 is 13 amino acids long. V was clipped by 6 bases and J by 4 bases, with 12 bases between them. Germline CDR1 is MNHEY and CDR2 is SVGEGT. The DNA for the CDR3 is TGTGCCAGCAGCCGACCGGGGGCCACTGAAGCTTTCTTT. This sequence encodes CASSRPGATEAFF.

This clonotype showed up just a few times. The chain uses TRBV6-5 and TRBJ2-5; 11 positions agree with TRBD2. V was pared by 2 bases and J by 5 bases, with 7 bases of the junction left unmatched. The germline V gene has CDR1 MNHEY and CDR2 SVGAGI. The CDR3 length is 16 residues. CDR3 DNA sequence: TGTGCCAGCAGTTACGGAATAGCGGGGGGGAGGGAGACCCAGTACTTC. Protein sequence: CASSYGIAGGRETQYF.

There are a few counts of this clonotype. The chain links TRBV24-1 to TRBJ2-3, with TRBD2 matching over 9 bases. Germline V gene data show CDR1 as KGHDR and CDR2 as SFDVKD. The V gene end was trimmed by 3 bases and the J gene end by 3 bases; junction bases not matched to a gene: 15. CDR3 length: 19 residues. The CDR3 here is CATSDLPGASGVETDTQYF. In nucleotides, the CDR3 is TGTGCCACCAGTGATCTGCCGGGTGCTAGCGGGGTAGAAACAGATACGCAGTATTTT.

This chain joins TRBV12-3 or TRBV12-4 and TRBJ2-7; D might be TRBD1 (6 bases). V was shortened by 4 bases and J by 2 bases, with 15 bases between the two germline ends. The CDR3 spans 15 residues. The CDR3 region is CASSSVAGVAYEQYF. The DNA of the CDR3 is TGTGCCAGCAGTTCGGTGGCAGGGGTAGCCTACGAGCAGTACTTC.

The chain combines TRBV11-2 with TRBJ2-7; tentatively, D is TRBD1 (5 bases). CDR1 is SGHAT, CDR2 FQNNGV, per germline. V was clipped by 8 bases and J by 5 bases, with 19 bases between them. This CDR3 region has 14 residues. The DNA of the CDR3 is TGTGCCAGCGGATCCAGGGCAATTGTCCACGAGCAGTACTTC. Translating gives CASGSRAIVHEQYF.

The rearrangement joins TRBV10-3 to TRBJ2-5, with 10 bases that match TRBD1. Per the germline V gene, CDR1 is ENHRY and CDR2 is SYGVKD. The trim removed 1 base at V and 3 bases at J, leaving 5 bases unmatched. The CDR3 extends over 16 amino acids. The CDR3 is CAISEFAGTGEETQYF. The DNA of the CDR3 is TGTGCCATCAGTGAGTTTGCCGGGACAGGGGAAGAGACCCAGTACTTC.

This CDR3 is CATSDPGTTGDTQYF. The CDR3 coding sequence is TGTGCCACCAGTGATCCCGGGACTACAGGCGATACGCAGTATTTT. This chain uses TRBV24-1 with TRBJ2-3; 7 bases are shared with TRBD2. Trimming took 3 bases from V and 6 from J; bases not matched to a gene: 8. CDR3 length: 15 amino acids. Germline V gene data show CDR1 as KGHDR and CDR2 as SFDVKD.

The rearrangement links TRBV5-1 to TRBJ2-4; 7 bases align to TRBD1. The CDR3 extends over 12 amino acids. After removal of 9 bases from V and 9 bases from J, the junction contained 9 bases not matched to a gene. Germline V CDR1 and CDR2: SGHRS, YFSETQ. CDR3 sequence (DNA): TGCGCCACCTCACAGGGGCAAGGCATTCAGTACTTC. Its translation is CATSQGQGIQYF.

CDR3 sequence: CATSVGTPGSYEQYF. As DNA, the CDR3 is TGTGCCACCAGTGTCGGGACGCCGGGGTCCTACGAGCAGTACTTC. The chain recombines TRBV24-1 with TRBJ2-7; D assignment may be TRBD1 or TRBD2 (5 bases each). V shed 5 bases and J shed 1 base, with 14 bases lying between them. The CDR3 spans 15 residues. Germline CDR1 KGHDR, CDR2 SFDVKD.

The genes are TRBV20-1 and TRBJ1-5; perhaps TRBD1 as D (5 bases). The germline V and J ends were trimmed by 6 bases and 4 bases, with 16 bases remaining between them. The germline gives CDR1 DFQATT, CDR2 SNEGSKA (reference sequence). This CDR3 is 14 amino acids long. The CDR3 DNA sequence: TGCAGTGCGAGGACATTCATTGGAAATCAGCCCCAGCATTTT. This encodes CSARTFIGNQPQHF.

As DNA, the CDR3 is TGTGCCAGTAGTATCCCGGGACAGGCAAGCTCTGGAAACACCATATATTTT. Protein sequence: CASSIPGQASSGNTIYF. The chain uses TRBV19 and TRBJ1-3; 8 bases match TRBD1. The CDR3 contains 17 residues. The V segment lost 3 bases and the J segment 0 bases; nucleotides outside the gene matches: 7. Germline CDR1 reads LNHDA; CDR2 reads SQIVND (reference sequence).

This sequence joins TRBV12-3 or TRBV12-4 and TRBJ1-5; D is possibly TRBD1 (5 bases). The CDR3 contains 16 residues. Trimming left V 3 bases short and J 3 bases short, with 15 bases between. This chain's CDR3 is CASSLGLTVVNQPQHF. The CDR3 coding sequence is TGTGCCAGCAGTTTGGGACTCACCGTGGTCAATCAGCCCCAGCATTTT.

This clonotype was detected a few times. V is TRBV12-3 or TRBV12-4 and J is TRBJ2-7, with D perhaps being TRBD1 or TRBD2 (6 bases each). This CDR3 region has 15 residues. V was cut by 5 bases and J by 3 bases, with 17 bases left in between. CDR3 amino acids: CASSPRGDNLYEQYF. The CDR3 DNA reads as TGTGCCAGCAGTCCGAGGGGGGACAACCTCTACGAGCAGTACTTC.